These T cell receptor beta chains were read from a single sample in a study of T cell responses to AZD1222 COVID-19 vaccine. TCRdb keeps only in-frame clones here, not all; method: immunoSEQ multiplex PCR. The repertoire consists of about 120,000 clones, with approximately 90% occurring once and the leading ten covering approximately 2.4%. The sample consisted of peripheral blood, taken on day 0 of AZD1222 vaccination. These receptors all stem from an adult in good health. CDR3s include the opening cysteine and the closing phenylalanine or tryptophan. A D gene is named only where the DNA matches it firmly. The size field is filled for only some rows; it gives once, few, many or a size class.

TGTGCCACCAGTGATTTTTCCAGGGGGCGAGGCAATGAGCAGTTCTTC,CATSDFSRGRGNEQFF,TRBJ2-1,-,TRBD1,TRBV24-1
TGTGCTAGTGGTTTTCATAGCGGGACATACCAAGAGACCCAGTACTTC,CASGFHSGTYQETQYF,TRBJ2-5,-,TRBD2,TRBV12-5
TGTGCCAGCAGCCCCGGACTAGATGCGGACACCGGGGAGCTGTTTTTT,CASSPGLDADTGELFF,TRBJ2-2,-,TRBD2,TRBV7-8
TGTGCCATCAGTGCCCAGCGGGAGGGCCTTGAGCAGTTCTTC,CAISAQREGLEQFF,TRBJ2-1,-,TRBD2,TRBV10-3
TGTGCCAGCGGCCAGGGTAGGACCGGGGAGCTGTTTTTT,CASGQGRTGELFF,TRBJ2-2,-,-,TRBV9
TGTGCCACCAGTGATCGGATGGGCTCCTACAATGAGCAGTTCTTC,CATSDRMGSYNEQFF,TRBJ2-1,-,-,TRBV24-1
TGTGCCAGCAGACAACTAGCGGAGGCCTACAATGAGCAGTTCTTC,CASRQLAEAYNEQFF,TRBJ2-1,-,TRBD2,TRBV2
TGCGCCAGCAGCCCCCGTGCGGACTACGAGCAGTACTTC,CASSPRADYEQYF,TRBJ2-7,-,-,TRBV5-1
TGTGCCAGCAACGGGGAATCCTACGAGCAGTACTTC,CASNGESYEQYF,TRBJ2-7,-,-,TRBV2
TGTGCCAGCAGTGCCCACGGGGGCTATGGCTACACCTTC,CASSAHGGYGYTF,TRBJ1-2,-,-,TRBV28
TGTGCCAGCAGCTTGATCAGCGGGAGGGGGTACGAGCAGTACTTC,CASSLISGRGYEQYF,TRBJ2-7,-,TRBD2,TRBV5-6
TGCAGTGCTAGTGGTGAACTAGCGGGAGTAGAGACCCAGTACTTC,CSASGELAGVETQYF,TRBJ2-5,-,TRBD2,TRBV20-1
TGCGCCAGCAGCCTGTGGGGTGGAGGGACAGGGGGCTTGAACACTGAAGCTTTCTTT,CASSLWGGGTGGLNTEAFF,TRBJ1-1,-,TRBD1,TRBV5-1
TGTGCCAGCAGCTCCGGACTAGGGGGAAACACCATATATTTT,CASSSGLGGNTIYF,TRBJ1-3,-,-,TRBV5-4
TGTGCCAGCAGCTACTCCCTTAGCTCCTACAATGAGCAGTTCTTC,CASSYSLSSYNEQFF,TRBJ2-1,-,-,TRBV4-2
TGTGCCTGGAGTGTCGTACAGGGAGGGGAAAAACTGTTTTTT,CAWSVVQGGEKLFF,TRBJ1-4,-,-,TRBV30
TGCGCCAGCAGTGGCCCCACCGGGGAGCTGTTTTTT,CASSGPTGELFF,TRBJ2-2,-,-,TRBV10-1
TGTGCCAGCAGCTTTGGACTAGCGGGAATGGATGAGCAGTTCTTC,CASSFGLAGMDEQFF,TRBJ2-1,-,TRBD2,TRBV11-3
TGTGCCAGCAGTGAATACTTCTCCCGGGGGGCTGGGGAAAAACTGTTTTTT,CASSEYFSRGAGEKLFF,TRBJ1-4,-,-,TRBV25-1
TGTGCCAGCAGTTACGGGGGACAAGGGGAAAAACTGTTTTTT,CASSYGGQGEKLFF,TRBJ1-4,-,-,TRBV6-5
TGTGCCATTAGAAGGGGGCCGAACACTGAAGCTTTCTTT,CAIRRGPNTEAFF,TRBJ1-1,once,TRBD1,TRBV19
TGTGCCAGTAGCCGCACCCTGGGGACCCAGTACTTC,CASSRTLGTQYF,TRBJ2-5,few,-,TRBV19
TGTGCCAGCAGCGTAGCCCAATCGGACAGGTCTGGAAACACCATATATTTT,CASSVAQSDRSGNTIYF,TRBJ1-3,-,TRBD1,TRBV9
TGCGCCTCTCGAGCGGGAGGGGCAGATACGCAGTATTTT,CASRAGGADTQYF,TRBJ2-3,-,TRBD2,TRBV10-2
TGTGCCAGTAGTACCCGGATACGCCCGTTTCCCGAGCAGTACTTC,CASSTRIRPFPEQYF,TRBJ2-7,-,-,TRBV19
TGTGCCAGCAGCTTAGGCGCCCTTGAAGCTTTCTTT,CASSLGALEAFF,TRBJ1-1,-,-,TRBV7-9